The 18 T cell receptor beta chains below were found in one sample sequenced in a study of metastatic and nonmetastatic thyroid tumors (dated by TCRdb to about 2020). The library came from PCR. Data came from an Illumina HiSeq 4000. TCRdb trimmed public reads at Q25 via fastp, called clones via MiXCR and kept in-frame beta chains. The sample table holds over 25,000 clones, of which 18% were seen once. Approximately 10% of the sample rests with the top ten. None of the patients had been given any treatment before thyroid surgery. Sequencing was performed on blood. The receptor set was obtained from a female donor with papillary thyroid cancer or a benign thyroid nodule (not recorded which). Some clones in this sample may be carry-over from other donors' samples.

This clone was detected many times. V is TRBV5-4 and J is TRBJ2-3; TRBD2 matches at 9 bases. Germline lookup yields CDR1 SGHNT and CDR2 YYREEE (reference sequence). The CDR3 has 16 residues. V was clipped by 1 base and J by 0 bases; unmatched bases: 3. This chain's CDR3 is CASSLRRGGSTDTQYF. Written as DNA, the CDR3 is TGTGCCAGCAGCTTGCGGCGGGGGGGAAGCACAGATACGCAGTATTTT.

With regard to this clone: This is likely a read error, given that the CDR3 carries no conserved phenylalanine or tryptophan at its end. The chain recombines TRBV29-1 with TRBJ1-2; perhaps TRBD1 as D (5 bases). This CDR3 is built from 13 residues. Germline-derived CDR1 and CDR2 are SQVTM and ANQGSEA. The ends were cut back, 3 bases at V and 5 bases at J, with 13 bases in the middle. The CDR3 DNA reads TGCAGCGTTGAGGGTCAGGGCGAATATGGCTACACCCTC. Translated, it gives CSVEGQGEYGYTL.

This clone was seen repeatedly, ten times or more. V gene TRBV7-8 combines with J gene TRBJ2-2; 8 bases line up with TRBD1. Trimming cost V 4 bases and J 5 bases; bases outside gene matches: 15. The CDR3 has 18 residues. The germline gives CDR1 SGHVS, CDR2 FQNEAQ. As DNA, the CDR3 is TGTGCCAGCAGCTACGGACAGGGAGTTTTACTTATGACCGGGGAGCTGTTTTTT. Translation: CASSYGQGVLLMTGELFF.

This clone was seen repeatedly, ten times or more. The genes are TRBV6-4 and TRBJ2-3; TRBD2 matches at 7 bases. This CDR3 comprises 15 residues. CDR1 and CDR2 from the germline V gene are MRHNA and SNTAGT. Trimming at V came to 2 bases and at J to 1 base, leaving 3 bases not matched to a gene. CDR3 sequence (DNA): TGTGCCAGCAGTGACATGGCGGGGGGCACAGATACGCAGTATTTT. Protein sequence: CASSDMAGGTDTQYF.

This clone came up many times. A much larger clone differs by one base, so this may be a read error. The same CDR3 arises from other DNA sequences in this sample as well. The chain employs TRBV28 and TRBJ1-2; a possible D gene is TRBD1 (6 bases). The V and J ends lost 4 bases and 2 bases respectively, with 11 bases between them. The germline V gene encodes CDR1 MDHEN and CDR2 SYDVKM. This CDR3 has 14 amino acids. The CDR3 DNA reads TGTGCCAGCAGTTATGGGGGGGCAAACTATGGCTACACCTTC. Its protein product is CASSYGGANYGYTF.

The chain recombines TRBV6-1 with TRBJ1-3, with D perhaps TRBD1 (6 bases). Deletions cut 5 bases from V and 0 bases from J, with 11 bases between. The CDR3 extends over 15 amino acids. Germline values: CDR1 MNHNS, CDR2 SASEGT. The CDR3 DNA reads TGTGCCAGCAGTACAGGGATGGGCTCTGGAAACACCATATATTTT. This codes for CASSTGMGSGNTIYF.

This clone has a count of ten or more. The chain is built from TRBV19 and TRBJ2-7, with TRBD1 identical over 7 bases. V shed 5 bases, J shed 1 base, and the junction held 11 bases outside the gene matches. The V gene's germline CDR1 is LNHDA and CDR2 SQIVND (reference sequence). The CDR3 is made up of 16 amino acids. The CDR3: CASSPGTELLSYEQYF. Here the CDR3 DNA reads TGTGCCAGTAGTCCCGGGACAGAGCTGCTTTCCTACGAGCAGTACTTC. The variable domain in full, with the rest retrieved from reference TRBV19 and TRBJ2-7, is DGGITQSPKYLFRKEGQNVTLSCEQNLNHDAMYWYRQDPGQGLRLIYYSQIVNDFQKGDIAEGYSVSREKKESFPLTVTSAQKNPTAFYLCASSPGTELLSYEQYFGPGTRLTVT.

This clone was picked up many times. The chain recombines TRBV2 with TRBJ1-4, with D tentatively TRBD1 (6 bases). Germline V gene sequence: CDR1 SNHLY, CDR2 FYNNEI. The CDR3 contains 13 residues. Trimming removed 7 bases from V and 9 bases from J, with 15 bases in between. CDR3 bases: TGTGCCAGCACCACGACAAGGGACAAAAAACTGTTTTTT. This gives the protein CASTTTRDKKLFF.

This clone has only a few counts. This rearrangement joins TRBV28 to TRBJ1-6; D might be TRBD1 (5 bases). V lost 2 bases and J 6 bases, leaving 11 bases between the germline ends. The CDR3 loop spans 15 amino acids. Germline CDR1 reads MDHEN; CDR2 reads SYDVKM. CDR3 in DNA: TGTGCCAGCAGTTTAGTTACAGGTGGTAATTCACCCCTCCACTTT. Amino acid sequence: CASSLVTGGNSPLHF.

This clone is deemed medium-sized. The chain's CDR3 is CASSLDWGPSYEQYF. CDR3 DNA sequence: TGTGCCAGCAGTTTGGATTGGGGTCCGTCCTACGAGCAGTACTTC. This chain links TRBV12-3 or TRBV12-4 with TRBJ2-7; D gene unclear. This CDR3 spans 15 amino acids. The V gene lost 3 bases and the J gene lost 1 base, with 13 bases spanning the gap.

This clone was seen many times. This sequence joins TRBV24-1 and TRBJ2-5; the match to TRBD2 covers 7 bases. This CDR3 spans 13 amino acids. From germline, CDR1 is KGHDR and CDR2 SFDVKD. The trim removed 5 bases at V and 5 bases at J, leaving 4 bases unmatched. CDR3 DNA: TGTGCCACCAGTGCCTGGGGGGGGGAGACCCAGTACTTC. It translates to CATSAWGGETQYF.

This clone was seen repeatedly, ten times or more. The chain uses TRBV30 and TRBJ1-2; D is perhaps TRBD1 (6 bases). Trimming stripped 4 bases from V and 6 bases from J, with 15 bases between. CDR3 length: 13 amino acids. Germline V CDR1 and CDR2: GTSNPN, SVGIG (reference sequence). The CDR3 DNA sequence: TGTGCCTGGATCCGCCGGACAGAAAATGGCTACACCTTC. The encoded protein is CAWIRRTENGYTF.

This clone was observed at least ten times. V gene TRBV12-3 or TRBV12-4 combines with J gene TRBJ2-1; 7 positions match TRBD1. The CDR3 is made up of 14 amino acids. With V trimmed by 6 bases and J by 4 bases, 6 bases remained unmatched. The CDR3 protein is CASSSTGVYNEQFF. In DNA, the CDR3 is TGTGCCAGCAGCTCAACAGGGGTTTACAATGAGCAGTTCTTC.

The chain couples TRBV6-1 to TRBJ2-7; weak D call: TRBD1 (5 bases). The germline V gene encodes CDR1 MNHNS and CDR2 SASEGT. This CDR3 region has 13 residues. The CDR3 region is CARSEGADEPQYF. The CDR3 nucleotides are TGTGCAAGAAGTGAAGGGGCGGACGAACCACAGTACTTC.

Note on this clone: Since the CDR3 does not end with the conserved phenylalanine or tryptophan, this likely comes from a read error. The DNA is left out, because the CDR3 cannot be placed on it with certainty; the CDR3 is given as TCRdb lists it. The chain couples TRBV5-1 to TRBJ1-1; the D segment call TRBD1 is taken from the table without a DNA check. A total of 14 residues make up the CDR3, ends included. The germline gives CDR1 SGHRS, CDR2 YFSETQ. Here the CDR3 reads CASSLAGTATEAFS.

The chain uses TRBV20-1 and TRBJ2-2, with D unclear. Trimming removed 5 bases at V and 7 bases at J, with 20 bases between. CDR3 length: 15 amino acids. The V gene's germline CDR1 is DFQATT and CDR2 SNEGSKA (reference sequence). For the CDR3, the DNA is TGCAGTGCTCTCGACCCGATGGGCCATGTCGGGGAGCTGTTTTTT. Encoded protein: CSALDPMGHVGELFF.

Points on this clone: A much larger clone sits a single nucleotide away, making a read error possible. The V gene is TRBV29-1, the J gene TRBJ2-2; D not resolved. This CDR3 has 13 residues. V lost 6 bases to trimming and J lost 3 bases, with 11 bases between them. Looked up from germline, CDR1 is SQVTM and CDR2 is ANQGSEA. The DNA of the CDR3 is TGCAGCGTCGGTACAGTTGACACCGGGGAGCTGTTTTTT. Its translation is CSVGTVDTGELFF.

This clone has more than one count but fewer than ten. A junction end diverges from the germline sequence, so it may reflect a read error. V and J are TRBV6-1 and TRBJ2-1; 8 nucleotides line up with TRBD2. The CDR3 contains 15 residues. The germline CDR1 and CDR2 sequences are MNHNS and SASEGT. The CDR3 DNA sequence: TGTGCCAGTTCACTAGCGGCCTCCATCTACAATGAGCAATTCTTC. It specifies CASSLAASIYNEQFF.